A single sample gave rise to the 20 T cell receptor beta chains below, sequenced in a study of control samples from healthy donors and cancer patients. Some clones are missing from TCRdb's copy, which holds only in-frame ones; the method was immunoSEQ multiplex PCR. The sample shows over 110,000 clones, over 85% of them seen only once. The source material was blood. These receptors came from a man younger than 40 in good health.

This clone was seen only a few times. V gene TRBV20-1 combines with J gene TRBJ2-3; D uncertain. The CDR3 is 10 amino acids. Germline loops: CDR1 DFQATT, CDR2 SNEGSKA (reference sequence). The CDR3 DNA sequence: TGCAGCGCTCCGGTAGATACGCAGTATTTT. This encodes CSAPVDTQYF.

The chain has TRBV7-2 and TRBJ1-1; 10 nucleotides align to TRBD1. Germline lookup yields CDR1 SGHTA and CDR2 FQGNSA. This CDR3 is built from 13 residues. With 8 bases clipped from V and 3 bases from J, the junction kept 3 bases outside the gene matches. This CDR3 reads CASRTGGHTEAFF. The CDR3, as DNA: TGTGCCAGCCGGACAGGGGGACACACTGAAGCTTTCTTT.

The rearrangement uses TRBV6-5 and TRBJ2-1; the D call may be TRBD1 or TRBD2 (5 bases each). Deletions cut 1 base from V and 8 bases from J, with 18 bases between. CDR1 and CDR2 (germline): MNHEY, SVGAGI. The CDR3 has 16 amino acids. The CDR3 DNA reads TGTGCCAGCAGTTACTTCAGGGACCCCACCTCCGATGAGCAGTTCTTC. Protein: CASSYFRDPTSDEQFF.

V gene TRBV29-1 combines with J gene TRBJ1-2; the D is unclear. Germline lookup yields CDR1 SQVTM and CDR2 ANQGSEA. V lost 6 bases and J 2 bases, leaving 16 bases between the germline ends. The length of the CDR3 is 14 residues. The CDR3 loop is CSVLDALVNYGYTF. For the CDR3, the DNA is TGCAGCGTGTTGGATGCGCTTGTAAACTATGGCTACACCTTC.

This sequence joins TRBV28 and TRBJ2-1; 12 bases are shared with TRBD2. After removal of 6 bases from V and 0 bases from J, the junction contained 0 bases not matched to a gene. This CDR3 is 15 amino acids long. Per the germline V gene, CDR1 is MDHEN and CDR2 is SYDVKM. As DNA, the CDR3 is TGTGCCAGCAGGGGACTAGCGGGCTCCTACAATGAGCAGTTCTTC. Translation: CASRGLAGSYNEQFF.

The chain uses TRBV9 and TRBJ1-3, with D unclear. This CDR3 is 15 amino acids long. In germline, CDR1 is SGDLS, CDR2 YYNGEE. V lost 0 bases, J lost 2 bases, and 9 bases lay in between. In nucleotides, the CDR3 is TGTGCCAGCAGCGTAGAAGCAATCCCTGGAAACACCATATATTTT. Encoded protein: CASSVEAIPGNTIYF.

J is TRBJ1-1 and V is TRBV24-1; 7 bases are a match to TRBD1. This CDR3 region has 13 residues. Germline CDR1 is KGHDR and CDR2 is SFDVKD. V lost 2 bases to trimming and J lost 10 bases; unmatched junction nucleotides: 6. The CDR3 region is CATSDSVAGGAFF. The DNA for the CDR3 is TGTGCCACCAGTGATTCAGTGGCAGGGGGAGCTTTCTTT.

The genes are TRBV2 and TRBJ2-1; 12 bases fit TRBD2. With 6 bases clipped from V and 7 bases from J, the junction kept 13 bases outside the gene matches. CDR3 size: 17 residues. Germline CDR1 SNHLY, CDR2 FYNNEI. CDR3: CASRGTPTLAGGNEQFF. CDR3 bases: TGTGCCAGCAGAGGAACTCCCACACTAGCGGGAGGTAATGAGCAGTTCTTC.

The rearrangement joins TRBV2 to TRBJ2-7; D not resolved. The length of the CDR3 is 13 residues. Germline V CDR1 and CDR2: SNHLY, FYNNEI. Between the trimmed V and J ends, which lost 1 base and 3 bases, there was a span of 7 bases. The CDR3 nucleotides read TGTGCCAGCAGTGAAGGACTCAGCTACGAGCAGTACTTC. It yields the protein CASSEGLSYEQYF.

This clone was counted once. The chain uses TRBV6-4 and TRBJ1-6; D call uncertain. The germline V and J ends were trimmed by 4 bases and 3 bases, with 4 bases remaining between them. Germline V gene sequence: CDR1 MRHNA, CDR2 SNTAGT. This CDR3 has 13 residues. CDR3 in amino acids: CASSVDYNSPLHF. For the CDR3, the DNA is TGTGCCAGCAGTGTCGACTATAATTCACCCCTCCACTTT.

V is TRBV30 and J is TRBJ1-4, with 7 positions matching TRBD1. After removal of 5 bases from V and 7 bases from J, the junction contained 4 bases not matched to a gene. Per germline, CDR1 GTSNPN and CDR2 SVGIG (reference sequence). The CDR3 is 12 residues long. The CDR3 reads CAWGQAGEKLFF. CDR3 nucleotide sequence: TGTGCCTGGGGACAGGCAGGTGAAAAACTGTTTTTT.

The chain employs TRBV7-9 and TRBJ2-3; maybe TRBD2 (6 bases). There are 15 residues in the CDR3. Trimming cost V 2 bases and J 5 bases, with 14 bases left between them. Germline-derived CDR1 and CDR2 are SEHNR and FQNEAQ (reference sequence). CDR3 nucleotides: TGTGCCAGCAGCTTATATGGAGGGCCAAAAGATACGCAGTATTTT. It translates to CASSLYGGPKDTQYF. The full variable domain, rest sourced from reference TRBV7-9 and TRBJ2-3, is DTGVSQNPRHKITKRGQNVTFRCDPISEHNRLYWYRQTLGQGPEFLTYFQNEAQLEKSRLLSDRFSAERPKGSFSTLEIQRTEQGDSAMYLCASSLYGGPKDTQYFGPGTRLTVL.

The rearrangement links TRBV12-3 or TRBV12-4 to TRBJ2-7; either TRBD1 or TRBD2 may fit D (6 bases each). The CDR3 contains 13 residues. V was pared by 6 bases and J by 3 bases, with 12 bases between. CDR3 region: CASSAGHGYEQYF. The CDR3 DNA follows: TGTGCCAGCAGCGCGGGACATGGCTACGAGCAGTACTTC.

The rearrangement joins TRBV30 to TRBJ1-6; no clear D. This CDR3 is 16 amino acids long. Germline V gene sequence: CDR1 GTSNPN, CDR2 SVGIG (reference sequence). Trimming shortened V by 1 base and J by 0 bases, and 10 bases separated the two germline ends. The CDR3 here is CAWSGAGRSYNSPLHF. In DNA form, the CDR3 reads TGTGCCTGGAGTGGGGCCGGACGCTCCTATAATTCACCCCTCCACTTT.

The V and J genes are TRBV11-2 and TRBJ2-1; D gene uncertain. This CDR3 comprises 13 residues. The V end was cut by 0 bases, the J end by 10 bases, with 10 bases between. Germline CDR1 SGHAT, CDR2 FQNNGV. The DNA for the CDR3 is TGTGCCAGCAGCTTAGACCCCTCTAGGGAGCAGTTCTTC. Protein: CASSLDPSREQFF.

This chain uses TRBV5-1 with TRBJ2-7; D remains unclear. The CDR3 is made up of 13 amino acids. V was clipped by 2 bases and J by 0 bases, with 6 bases between them. Germline CDR1 SGHRS, CDR2 YFSETQ. CDR3 protein: CASSFGSSYEQYF. The CDR3 nucleotides read TGCGCCAGCAGCTTCGGCTCCTCCTACGAGCAGTACTTC.

The CDR3 loop is CASSPGQGSYYEQYF. The CDR3, as DNA: TGTGCCAGCAGTCCGGGACAGGGAAGCTACTACGAGCAGTACTTC. V gene TRBV6-6 combines with J gene TRBJ2-7; TRBD1 aligns across 9 bases. The CDR3 consists of 15 residues. The ends lost 5 bases at V and 3 bases at J; junction bases unmatched: 8. In germline, CDR1 is MNHNY, CDR2 SVGAGI (reference sequence).

The chain employs TRBV12-3 or TRBV12-4 and TRBJ1-2; possibly TRBD1 for D (6 bases). V was clipped by 5 bases and J by 3 bases, with 10 bases between them. This CDR3 has 13 amino acids. Here the CDR3 reads CASSQGTDYGYTF. The CDR3 region has the DNA TGTGCCAGCAGTCAGGGGACTGACTATGGCTACACCTTC.

This chain connects TRBV30 to TRBJ2-7; TRBD1 agrees at 8 bases. The CDR3 has 15 residues. Germline trimming cut 0 bases from V and 1 base from J; bases unmatched to any gene: 5. In germline, CDR1 is GTSNPN, CDR2 SVGIG (reference sequence). CDR3 region: CAWSVRTGTSYEQYF. CDR3 bases: TGTGCCTGGAGTGTACGGACAGGGACTTCCTACGAGCAGTACTTC.

J is TRBJ2-1 and V is TRBV24-1, with D maybe TRBD1 (6 bases). Trimming pared 11 bases from V and 8 bases from J, leaving 12 bases between. Germline CDR1 is KGHDR and CDR2 is SFDVKD. The CDR3 is made up of 11 amino acids. For the CDR3, the DNA is TGTGCCATCGGACAGATGGATGAGCAGTTCTTC. It encodes CAIGQMDEQFF.